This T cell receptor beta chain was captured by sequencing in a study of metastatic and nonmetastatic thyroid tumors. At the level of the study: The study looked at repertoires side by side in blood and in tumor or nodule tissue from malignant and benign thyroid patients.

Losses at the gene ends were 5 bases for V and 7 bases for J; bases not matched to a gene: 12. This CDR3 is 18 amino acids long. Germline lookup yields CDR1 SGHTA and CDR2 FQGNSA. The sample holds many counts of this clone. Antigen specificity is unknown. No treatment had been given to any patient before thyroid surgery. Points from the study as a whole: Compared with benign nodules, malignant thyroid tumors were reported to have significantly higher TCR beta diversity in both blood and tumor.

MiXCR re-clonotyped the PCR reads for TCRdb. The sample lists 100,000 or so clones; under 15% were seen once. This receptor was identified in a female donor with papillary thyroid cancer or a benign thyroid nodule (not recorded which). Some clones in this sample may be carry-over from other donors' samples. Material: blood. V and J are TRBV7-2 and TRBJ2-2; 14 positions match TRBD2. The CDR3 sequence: CASSLRLAGGPIGGELFF. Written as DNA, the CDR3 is TGTGCCAGCAGCCTACGACTAGCGGGGGGGCCGATCGGCGGGGAGCTGTTTTTT.